A selection of T cell receptor beta chains follows, all from one sample in a study of T cells in Graves' hyperthyroidism and ophthalmopathy. TCRdb fed the multiplex PCR reads into MiXCR, producing one record per CDR3 protein. The profile covers about 360,000 distinct CDR3 sequences, with approximately 14% appearing a single time and 25% to 30% taken by the ten largest. The sample taken for sequencing was blood. The receptor set was obtained from a woman under 30 with Graves' hyperthyroidism that later progressed to Graves' ophthalmopathy. Each CDR3 is given with its conserved first and last residue. A D gene is named only where the DNA matches it firmly. Not all rows give a size; the values are once, few, many and, for expanded clones, a class.

>TRBV13|NA|TRBJ2-3|TRBD2
TGTGCCAGCAGCTTTTGGACTAGCGGGAATACAGATACGCAGTATTTT
CASSFWTSGNTDTQYF
>TRBV20-1|many|TRBJ2-3|TRBD2
TGCAGTGCTGGAAGCACTAGCGGGAGAGGGGATACGCAGTATTTT
CSAGSTSGRGDTQYF
>TRBV20-1|NA|TRBJ2-2|NA
TGCAGTGCGGCCCCCTTTTTAAGGCGGGAGAACACCGGGGAGCTGTTTTTT
CSAAPFLRRENTGELFF
>TRBV5-6|few|TRBJ2-6|NA
TGTGCCAGCAGCTCTGGATTCTCTGGGGCCAACGTCCTGACTTTC
CASSSGFSGANVLTF
>TRBV9|NA|TRBJ1-2|NA
TGTGCCAGCAGCGGATTAGACCGGGATGGCAGGGAGTTCACCTTC
CASSGLDRDGREFTF
>TRBV6-1|NA|TRBJ2-3|TRBD2
TGTGCCAGCGGCTTGAGCGGGAGAGCCCCAGATACGCAGTATTTT
CASGLSGRAPDTQYF
>TRBV6-1|many|TRBJ2-7|NA
TGTGCCAGCAGTGAAGCCATCGCCTCCGGGAACGAGCAGTACTTC
CASSEAIASGNEQYF
>TRBV6-1|many|TRBJ2-7|NA
TGTGCCAGCAGTGAAGGCCCTGAGCAGTACTTC
CASSEGPEQYF
>TRBV6-1|many|TRBJ2-7|NA
TGTGCCAGCAGTGATACAGGGTATTACGAGCAGTACTTC
CASSDTGYYEQYF
>TRBV30|NA|TRBJ1-2|NA
TGTGCCTGGAGTGTACGGCTATCTAACTATGGCTACACCTTC
CAWSVRLSNYGYTF
>TRBV10-3|many|TRBJ2-7|NA
TGTGCCATCAGTGAGTCAGGCCTAGCGTACTACGAGCAGTACTTC
CAISESGLAYYEQYF
>TRBV3-1|many|TRBJ2-7|TRBD2
TGTGCCAGCAGCCCGACTAGCGGGAGTTCCCGCTCCTACGAGCAGTACTTC
CASSPTSGSSRSYEQYF
>TRBV28|many|TRBJ1-2|NA
TGTGCCAGCAGTGCCCCCGACAGGAGCTACACCTTC
CASSAPDRSYTF
>TRBV6-1|NA|TRBJ1-2|NA
TGTGCCAGCAGTGAATACGGACAGAACTATGGCTACACCTTC
CASSEYGQNYGYTF
>TRBV4-1|few|TRBJ2-5|NA
TGCGCCAGCAGCCAAACCGGGACAAGGGCGCGCAAGTACTTC
CASSQTGTRARKYF
>TRBV15|NA|TRBJ1-4|NA
TGTGCCACCAGCAGAGCCGGAAGTGAAAAACTGTTTTTT
CATSRAGSEKLFF
>TRBV11-2|many|TRBJ2-3|TRBD1
TGTGCCAGCAGCTCCGGACAGGGGAGGAGGACAGATACGCAGTATTTT
CASSSGQGRRTDTQYF
>TRBV28|NA|TRBJ2-3|NA
TGTGCCAGCAGTTTAAGAAATCCCGGGCCCAAGAGCCCCACAGATACGCAGTATTTT
CASSLRNPGPKSPTDTQYF
>TRBV28|many|TRBJ1-2|NA
TGTGCCAGCAGTTTTGCCCGGCGGGGCTATGGCTACACCTTC
CASSFARRGYGYTF
>TRBV6-2/TRBV6-3|many|TRBJ2-2|NA
TGTGCCAGCAGTTACGTTTTGGTGGGGCGTGGTGGCACCGGGGAGCTGTTTTTT
CASSYVLVGRGGTGELFF
>TRBV27|few|TRBJ2-7|TRBD1
TGTGCCAGCAGGCCCCTCCGGGACAGGAGCTCCTACGAGCAGTACTTC
CASRPLRDRSSYEQYF
>TRBV6-5|NA|TRBJ2-1|TRBD1
TGTGCCAGCAGTTACTCACAGGGGGCTTTCAATGAGCAGTTCTTC
CASSYSQGAFNEQFF
>TRBV11-1|many|TRBJ2-5|NA
TGTGCCAGCAGCCCAATGGGCTTGATGGGGCGAGAGACCCAGTACTTC
CASSPMGLMGRETQYF
>TRBV20-1|many|TRBJ1-2|NA
TGCAGTGCTAGCTCAGGGTTTAATGGCTACACCTTC
CSASSGFNGYTF
>TRBV20-1|many|TRBJ1-5|NA
TGCAGTGCTATGAGACAGGCTGATAGCAATCAGCCCCAGCATTTT
CSAMRQADSNQPQHF
>TRBV20-1|many|TRBJ2-1|TRBD2
TGCAGTGCTAGCGGACTAGCGGGAGTTGGGGATGAGCAGTTCTTC
CSASGLAGVGDEQFF
>TRBV28|many|TRBJ1-5|NA
TGTGCCAGCAGTGGACTGCTCAATCAGCCCCAGCATTTT
CASSGLLNQPQHF
>TRBV6-1|many|TRBJ2-1|TRBD2
TGTGCCAGCAGTACCCTAGCGGGGAGCTCCTACAATGAGCAGTTCTTC
CASSTLAGSSYNEQFF
>TRBV5-1|NA|TRBJ2-3|NA
TGCGCCAGCAGCTACGGACGGGACACAGATACGCAGTATTTT
CASSYGRDTDTQYF
>TRBV7-9|NA|TRBJ2-1|TRBD2
TGTGCCAGCAGCGGGACTAGCGGGAGGGTCACAGATGAGCAGTTCTTC
CASSGTSGRVTDEQFF
>TRBV27|many|TRBJ2-1|TRBD2
TGTGCCAGCAGTTTATCGTCCGGGACTAGCGGGAGTGAGCAGTTCTTC
CASSLSSGTSGSEQFF